Below, one T cell receptor beta chain is given with its context. CDR3 length: 14 amino acids. The V gene's germline CDR1 is SGHDT and CDR2 YYEEEE. Between the trimmed V and J ends, which lost 0 bases and 7 bases, there was a span of 13 bases. This specimen comes from a study of cytomegalovirus exposure and HLA in healthy donors. Study at large: The roughly 120 million unique TCR beta sequences, from roughly 170 million T cells, were found by an earlier analysis.

Primers: 60 Vbeta forward and 13 Jbeta reverse. TCRdb's copy holds only in-frame clones and misses some; the assay was immunoSEQ multiplex PCR. The sample includes 200,000 or so clones. The clonotype originates from a boy between 5 and 17 years old in good health and CMV-seronegative. The sequenced sample was PBMCs. The chain recombines TRBV5-6 with TRBJ1-2; tentative D call: TRBD1 (6 bases). In DNA, the CDR3 is TGTGCCAGCAGCTTGGGCAGGGGAGTTGGTGGCTACACCTTC. It translates to CASSLGRGVGGYTF.